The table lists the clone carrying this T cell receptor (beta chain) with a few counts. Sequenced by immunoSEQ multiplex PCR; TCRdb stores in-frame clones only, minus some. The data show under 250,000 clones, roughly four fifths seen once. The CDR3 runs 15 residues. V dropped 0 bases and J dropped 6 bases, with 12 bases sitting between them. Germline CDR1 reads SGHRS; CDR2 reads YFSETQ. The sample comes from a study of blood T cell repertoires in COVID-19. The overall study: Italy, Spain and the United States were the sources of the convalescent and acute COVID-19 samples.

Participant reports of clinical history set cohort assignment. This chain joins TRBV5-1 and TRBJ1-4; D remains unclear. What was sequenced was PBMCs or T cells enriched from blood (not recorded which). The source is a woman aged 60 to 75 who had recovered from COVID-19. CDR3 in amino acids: CASSLELTGYEKLFF. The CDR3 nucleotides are TGCGCCAGCAGCTTGGAACTTACGGGTTATGAAAAACTGTTTTTT.